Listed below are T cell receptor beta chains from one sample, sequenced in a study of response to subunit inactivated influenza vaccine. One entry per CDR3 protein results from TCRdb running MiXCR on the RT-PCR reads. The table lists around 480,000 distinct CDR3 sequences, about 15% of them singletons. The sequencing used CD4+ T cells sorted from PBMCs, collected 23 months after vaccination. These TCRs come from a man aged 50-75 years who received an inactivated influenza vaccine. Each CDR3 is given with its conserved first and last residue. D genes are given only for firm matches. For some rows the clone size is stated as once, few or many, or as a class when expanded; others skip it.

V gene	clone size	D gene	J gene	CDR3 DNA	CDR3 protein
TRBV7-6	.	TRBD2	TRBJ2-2	TGTGCCAGCAGCTTAGGCGGGAGGACGAACACCGGGGAGCTGTTTTTT	CASSLGGRTNTGELFF
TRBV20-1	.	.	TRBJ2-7	TGCAGTGCCTGGAAGTCCTACGAGCAGTACTTC	CSAWKSYEQYF
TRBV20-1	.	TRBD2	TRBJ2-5	TGCAGTGCTAGAGATAGGGGTGGCGGGAGGTCAGAGACCCAGTACTTC	CSARDRGGGRSETQYF
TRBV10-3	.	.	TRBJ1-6	TGTGCCATCAGTGTCGAGGGGCAGCTGTCTTCACCCCTCCACTTT	CAISVEGQLSSPLHF
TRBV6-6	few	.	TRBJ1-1	TGTGCCAGCACAGCCGTGACGAACACTGAAGCTTTCTTT	CASTAVTNTEAFF
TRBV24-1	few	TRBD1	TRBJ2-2	TGTGCCACCAGTGACCCACGCGGGACAGGGTCTGCCGGGGAGCTGTTTTTT	CATSDPRGTGSAGELFF
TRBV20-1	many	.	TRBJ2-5	TGCAGTGCGCTCTTCCTGGAGACCCAGTACTTC	CSALFLETQYF
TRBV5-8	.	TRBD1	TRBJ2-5	TGTGCCAGCAGGCCGACAGGGGCAGAGACCCAGTACTTC	CASRPTGAETQYF
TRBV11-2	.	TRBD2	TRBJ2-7	TGTGCCAGCAGCCACCAAGGGACTAGCGGGGGTCTTACCTACGAGCAGTACTTC	CASSHQGTSGGLTYEQYF
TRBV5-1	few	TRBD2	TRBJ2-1	TGCGCCAGCAGCTTGGCCGGGATAGCGGGGCGGAATGAGCAGTTCTTC	CASSLAGIAGRNEQFF
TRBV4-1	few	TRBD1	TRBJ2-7	TGCGCCAGCAGCCAAGACGCTGTCTTAGGGGGCCCCCCCAACTACGAGCAGTACTTC	CASSQDAVLGGPPNYEQYF
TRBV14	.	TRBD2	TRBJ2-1	TGTGCCAGCAGCCAACCAATAGCGGGGGGGCCTCCCGTCATTTACAATGAGCAGTTCTTC	CASSQPIAGGPPVIYNEQFF
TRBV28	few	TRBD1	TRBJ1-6	TGTGCCAGCCACGACAGGGCTCGATCACCCCTCCACTTT	CASHDRARSPLHF
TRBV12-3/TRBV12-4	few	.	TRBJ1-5	TGTGCCAGCAGTTTTTCTGATAGTCAGCCCCAGCATTTT	CASSFSDSQPQHF
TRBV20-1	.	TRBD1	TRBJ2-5	TGCAGTGCTAGGGGTCGACAGGGGGCTTGGACCCAGTACTTC	CSARGRQGAWTQYF
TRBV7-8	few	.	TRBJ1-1	TGTGCCAGCAGCTATAGCGGAAGGGGGGCTTTCTTT	CASSYSGRGAFF
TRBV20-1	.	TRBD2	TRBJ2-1	TGCAGTGCTAGAGGCGGACTAGCGGGAGTCTCGTCCTACAATGAGCAGTTCTTC	CSARGGLAGVSSYNEQFF
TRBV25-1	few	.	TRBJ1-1	TGTGCCAGCAGTGGAGAAGTCCGACAGAGCCAGGTAGCTTTCTTT	CASSGEVRQSQVAFF
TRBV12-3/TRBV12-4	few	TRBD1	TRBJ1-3	TGTGCCAGCAGCCGACAGGGCGCGCTCGGAAACACCATATATTTT	CASSRQGALGNTIYF
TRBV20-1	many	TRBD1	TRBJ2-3	TGCAGTGCTGAAACCGGGACAGGGGGTACAGATACGCAGTATTTT	CSAETGTGGTDTQYF
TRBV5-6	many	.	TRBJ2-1	TGTGCCAGCAGCTTCTCCGCCAGACTCAATGAGCAGTTCTTC	CASSFSARLNEQFF
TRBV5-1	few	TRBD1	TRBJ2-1	TGCGCCAGCACCTACAGGGGGCGATCGATAAATGAGCAGTTCTTC	CASTYRGRSINEQFF
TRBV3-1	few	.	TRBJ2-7	TGTGCCAGCAGCCAAGGATCCGTGCAGTACTTC	CASSQGSVQYF
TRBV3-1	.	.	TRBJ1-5	TGTGCCAGCAGCCAAGAACGAAGAAATCAGCCCCAGCATTTT	CASSQERRNQPQHF
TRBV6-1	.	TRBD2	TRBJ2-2	TGTGCCAGCAGTGAAGGGACTAGCGTTCGGGAGCTGTTTTTT	CASSEGTSVRELFF
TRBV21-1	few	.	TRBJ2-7	TGTGCCAGCAGCCTTCTGGGGCGGGGCCTTCTCTACGAGCAGTACTTC	CASSLLGRGLLYEQYF
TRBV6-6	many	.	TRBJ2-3	TGTGCCAGCAGATCGAGCACAGATACGCAGTATTTT	CASRSSTDTQYF
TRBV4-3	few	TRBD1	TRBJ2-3	TGCGCCAGCAGCCAAGACGGGGAGACAGGGGCCTTACTGAGCACAGATACGCAGTATTTT	CASSQDGETGALLSTDTQYF
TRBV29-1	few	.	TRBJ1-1	TGCAGCGTTACCCGGACAGTAACTGAAGCTTTCTTT	CSVTRTVTEAFF
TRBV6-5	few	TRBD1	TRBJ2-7	TGTGCCAGCAGTTACGAGGCAGGGGGCATCGGCGAGCAGTACTTC	CASSYEAGGIGEQYF
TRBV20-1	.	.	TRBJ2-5	TGCAGTGCTAGCCCCGGTGCGGCAGAGACCCAGTACTTC	CSASPGAAETQYF
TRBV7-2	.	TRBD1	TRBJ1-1	TGTGCCAGCAGCCGACAGGGGAACGCTGAAGCTTTCTTT	CASSRQGNAEAFF
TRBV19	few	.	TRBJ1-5	TGTGCCAGTAGTATGAGGAATCAGCCCCAGCATTTT	CASSMRNQPQHF
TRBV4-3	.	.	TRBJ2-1	TGCGCCAGCAGCCAAGAGAAGGGGGGATCCGAGCAGTTCTTC	CASSQEKGGSEQFF
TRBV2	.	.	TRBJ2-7	TGTGCCAGCAGTGCACAGGGGAGGGACGAGCAGTACTTC	CASSAQGRDEQYF
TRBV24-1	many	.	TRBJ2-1	TGTGCCACCAGTGATTCGAGGGTAAATGAGCAGTTCTTC	CATSDSRVNEQFF
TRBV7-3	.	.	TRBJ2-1	TGTGCCAGCAGCCCCCATACCTCTAGTGGCAATGAGCAGTTCTTC	CASSPHTSSGNEQFF
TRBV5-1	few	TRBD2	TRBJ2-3	TGCGCCAGCAGCTTGGCTGGCGGGAGGGTGGATACGCAGTATTTT	CASSLAGGRVDTQYF
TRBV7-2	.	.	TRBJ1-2	TGTGCCAGCAGCCCACTGGCCCAAATTAACTATGGCTACACCTTC	CASSPLAQINYGYTF
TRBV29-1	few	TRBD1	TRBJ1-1	TGCAGCACCATGGGACAGGGAGGCACTGAAGCTTTCTTT	CSTMGQGGTEAFF
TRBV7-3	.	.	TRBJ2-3	TGTGCCAGCAGCTTTGCGGAAACTAGCACAGATACGCAGTATTTT	CASSFAETSTDTQYF
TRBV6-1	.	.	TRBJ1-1	TGTGCCAGCAGTGAAGCGGGCAGGGCTGAAGCTTTCTTT	CASSEAGRAEAFF
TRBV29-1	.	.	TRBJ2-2	TGCAGCGCCGGGACACCATCCACCGGGGAGCTGTTTTTT	CSAGTPSTGELFF
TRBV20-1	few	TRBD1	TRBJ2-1	TGCAGTGCTAGCCTAGGGGGCCAGGGGAATGAGCAGTTCTTC	CSASLGGQGNEQFF
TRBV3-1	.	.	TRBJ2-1	TGTGCCAGCAGCCCTGAGGTGGCTGGTGAGCAGTTCTTC	CASSPEVAGEQFF
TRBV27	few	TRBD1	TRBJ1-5	TGTGCCAGCAGCTTCCGACAGGGGGCGAATCAGCCCCAGCATTTT	CASSFRQGANQPQHF
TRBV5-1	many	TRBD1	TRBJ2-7	TGCGCCAGCCAACCGGGACAGGGCTACGAGCAGTACTTC	CASQPGQGYEQYF
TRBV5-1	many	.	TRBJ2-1	TGCGCCAGCAGCTTGCGTCAGGCCTACAATGAGCAGTTCTTC	CASSLRQAYNEQFF
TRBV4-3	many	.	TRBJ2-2	TGCGCCAGCAGCCAGGCCCATTACACCGGGGAGCTGTTTTTT	CASSQAHYTGELFF